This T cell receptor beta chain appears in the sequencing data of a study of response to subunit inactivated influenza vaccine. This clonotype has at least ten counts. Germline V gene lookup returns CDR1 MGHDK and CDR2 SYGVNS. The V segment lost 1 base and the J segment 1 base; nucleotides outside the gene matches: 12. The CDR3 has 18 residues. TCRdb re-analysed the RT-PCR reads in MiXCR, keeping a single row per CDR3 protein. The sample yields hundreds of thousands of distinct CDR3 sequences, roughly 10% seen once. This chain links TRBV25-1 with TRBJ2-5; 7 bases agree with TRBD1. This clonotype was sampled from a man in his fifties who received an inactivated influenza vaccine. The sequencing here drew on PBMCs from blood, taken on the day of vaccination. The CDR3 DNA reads TGTGCCAGCAGTGAATGGCCGGGACAGCAGACTTCCCAAGAGACCCAGTACTTC. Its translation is CASSEWPGQQTSQETQYF.